This TCR beta chain was profiled in a study of post-analysis software for immune sequencing data. About the research overall: Relapsing-remitting, secondary progressive and progressive-relapsing multiple sclerosis were all included among the disease courses. Points from the study as a whole: Controls had lower frequencies than patients of 4 or 5 TRBV segments, which included TRBV5-6, TRBV5-1 and TRBV20-1. Strong co-clustering by F measure linked samples that shared a preparation batch.

Unique molecular identifiers were present in the TCR beta cDNA libraries. TCRdb re-derived calls from the PCR reads in MiXCR, one entry per CDR3 protein. The table lists roughly 800,000 distinct CDR3 sequences, less than 35% of them singletons, with approximately 0.55% in the top ten. CDR1 and CDR2 from the germline V gene are SGHRS and YFSETQ. CDR3 length equals 14 residues. V dropped 1 base and J dropped 1 base, with 8 bases sitting between them. About this clonotype: Its antigen is still unknown.

This sequence was found in a girl aged 5 to 17 with multiple sclerosis. The sequenced sample was blood. The rearrangement links TRBV5-1 to TRBJ2-5; D is unresolved. CDR3 DNA: TGCGCCAGCAGCTTGAGACCGGGCCAAGAGACCCAGTACTTC. It translates to CASSLRPGQETQYF.